The next 23 T cell receptor beta chains were all read from a single sample in a study of T cells after yellow fever vaccination. TCRdb re-analysed the 5' RACE reads in MiXCR, keeping a single row per CDR3 protein. The table includes 450,000 to 550,000 distinct CDR3 sequences, less than 25% detected once. Sample: PBMCs, taken roughly 20 days after the first yellow fever vaccination. These receptors all come from a man in his late teens or twenties who received the YFV17D yellow fever vaccine.

J is TRBJ1-5 and V is TRBV19, with D uncertain. Germline V gives CDR1 LNHDA, CDR2 SQIVND (reference sequence). Trimming left V 3 bases short and J 7 bases short, with 4 bases between. The CDR3 is 11 residues long. CDR3 sequence: CASSIGQPQHF. CDR3 DNA sequence: TGTGCCAGTAGTATCGGACAGCCCCAGCATTTT.

A few counts support this clonotype. The chain combines TRBV12-3 or TRBV12-4 with TRBJ1-2; D possibly corresponds to TRBD1 (6 bases). This CDR3 is built from 12 residues. Trimming removed 5 bases from V and 5 bases from J, with 9 bases in between. CDR3 DNA: TGTGCCAGCAGTACGGACAGATATGGCTACACCTTC. It is translated as CASSTDRYGYTF.

The chain is built from TRBV24-1 and TRBJ2-1; TRBD2 matches 8 bases. Germline values: CDR1 KGHDR, CDR2 SFDVKD. The CDR3 contains 16 residues. The ends lost 3 bases at V and 5 bases at J; junction bases unmatched: 8. CDR3 DNA: TGTGCCACCAGTGATCCCCGGGGGGGGAGCAACAATGAGCAGTTCTTC. It specifies CATSDPRGGSNNEQFF.

The rearrangement uses TRBV7-9 and TRBJ1-6; TRBD1 is a possible D gene (5 bases). The V end lost 2 bases, the J end lost 11 bases, and 10 bases lay between the germline ends. CDR1 and CDR2 from the germline V gene are SEHNR and FQNEAQ (reference sequence). The CDR3 consists of 13 residues. The CDR3 region has the DNA TGTGCCAGCAGCTTAAAAGGGGAGACACCCCTCCACTTT. Its translation is CASSLKGETPLHF.

The chain joins TRBV4-3 to TRBJ2-2; possibly TRBD1 for D (5 bases). Germline CDR1 is LGHNA and CDR2 is YSLEER. Trimming took 0 bases from V and 4 from J, leaving 9 bases between them. CDR3 size: 15 residues. As DNA, the CDR3 is TGCGCCAGCAGCCAAGAAAGGGGTCCCACCGGGGAGCTGTTTTTT. Its protein is CASSQERGPTGELFF.

The gene calls are TRBV6-1 and TRBJ2-2; D unclear. V shed 2 bases and J shed 5 bases, with 12 bases lying between them. Germline lookup yields CDR1 MNHNS and CDR2 SASEGT. The CDR3 totals 15 residues. The CDR3 is CASSEIPRKTGELFF. CDR3 DNA sequence: TGTGCCAGCAGTGAAATTCCGAGGAAAACCGGGGAGCTGTTTTTT.

The rearrangement links TRBV5-1 to TRBJ1-4, with no clear D. V was pared by 4 bases and J by 8 bases, with 15 bases between. Per germline, CDR1 SGHRS and CDR2 YFSETQ. There are 14 residues in the CDR3. The CDR3 loop reads CASSPSRDGEKLFF. CDR3 sequence (DNA): TGCGCCAGCAGCCCGAGTAGGGATGGAGAAAAACTGTTTTTT.

This clonotype was recorded a few times. The gene calls are TRBV5-5 and TRBJ1-4; TRBD1 matches 7 bases. This CDR3 is 14 amino acids long. CDR1 and CDR2 from the germline V gene are SGHKS and YYEKEE (reference sequence). With V trimmed by 7 bases and J by 7 bases, 10 bases remained unmatched. The CDR3 DNA reads as TGTGCCAGCTCTACTCTGGACAGGCCTGAAAAACTGTTTTTT. Amino acids: CASSTLDRPEKLFF.

This rearrangement joins TRBV11-2 to TRBJ2-5; D might be TRBD1 or TRBD2, each matching 5 bases. Trimming cost V 3 bases and J 3 bases, with 20 bases left between them. CDR1 is SGHAT, CDR2 FQNNGV, per germline. This CDR3 is 17 amino acids long. The CDR3 nucleotides are TGTGCCAGCAGCTTGGGGCAGGTGGAGGTCGGGGAAGAGACCCAGTACTTC. Translated: CASSLGQVEVGEETQYF.

V and J are TRBV18 and TRBJ2-2; a weak D match, TRBD1 (5 bases). The germline V gene encodes CDR1 KGHSH and CDR2 LQKENI. Trimming took 5 bases from V and 5 from J, leaving 12 bases between them. The CDR3 is 14 residues long. CDR3 nucleotides: TGTGCCAGCTCAAGCAGGGAAAGTACCGGGGAGCTGTTTTTT. Translation gives CASSSRESTGELFF.

The sample holds a few counts of this clonotype. The chain combines TRBV15 with TRBJ2-5, with TRBD1 identical over 7 bases. The length of the CDR3 is 16 residues. Trimming at V came to 3 bases and at J to 1 base, leaving 8 bases not matched to a gene. The germline V gene encodes CDR1 LNHNV and CDR2 YYDKDF (reference sequence). This CDR3 is CATSRVTGLLQETQYF. CDR3 coding DNA: TGTGCCACCAGCAGGGTGACAGGGCTTCTCCAAGAGACCCAGTACTTC. The whole variable domain, filled in from reference TRBV15 and TRBJ2-5, reads DAMVIQNPRYQVTQFGKPVTLSCSQTLNHNVMYWYQQKSSQAPKLLFHYYDKDFNNEADTPDNFQSRRPNTSFCFLDIRSPGLGDTAMYLCATSRVTGLLQETQYFGPGTRLLVL.

This clonotype was seen only a few times. CDR3 region: CASSQVLADNEQFF. CDR3 nucleotides: TGCGCCAGCAGCCAAGTTCTAGCGGACAATGAGCAGTTCTTC. This chain connects TRBV4-3 to TRBJ2-1, with 7 bases aligning to TRBD2. The V segment lost 1 base and the J segment 5 bases; nucleotides outside the gene matches: 2. Germline CDR1 reads LGHNA; CDR2 reads YSLEER. This CDR3 contains 14 residues.

This clonotype has more than one count but fewer than ten. This chain connects TRBV6-1 to TRBJ1-4, with no clear D. Germline CDR1 MNHNS, CDR2 SASEGT. Trimming removed 5 bases at V and 8 bases at J, with 15 bases between. CDR3 length equals 14 residues. The CDR3 loop reads CASSPRRAGEKLFF. The CDR3 DNA reads as TGTGCCAGCAGTCCCCGGAGGGCGGGGGAAAAACTGTTTTTT.

The chain joins TRBV7-9 to TRBJ2-5; 7 positions agree with TRBD2. This CDR3 is 16 amino acids long. Germline V gene lookup returns CDR1 SEHNR and CDR2 FQNEAQ (reference sequence). The V gene end was trimmed by 5 bases and the J gene end by 5 bases; junction bases not matched to a gene: 14. CDR3 region: CASSPPRGVARETQYF. CDR3 DNA: TGTGCCAGCAGCCCCCCCCGGGGGGTTGCCAGGGAGACCCAGTACTTC.

CDR3 amino acids: CASRGLAGADTQYF. DNA of the CDR3: TGTGCCAGCAGGGGACTAGCGGGCGCAGATACGCAGTATTTT. This chain connects TRBV27 to TRBJ2-3, with 12 bases that match TRBD2. Germline CDR1 reads MNHEY; CDR2 reads SMNVEV (reference sequence). Unmatched junction bases numbered 2, after V lost 6 bases and J lost 4 bases. The CDR3 runs 14 residues.

J is TRBJ2-1 and V is TRBV6-1; TRBD2 agrees at 11 bases. This CDR3 spans 15 amino acids. The trim removed 6 bases at V and 4 bases at J, leaving 5 bases unmatched. Germline V lookup: CDR1 MNHNS, CDR2 SASEGT. CDR3: CASRMTSGVYNEQFF. The CDR3 DNA reads as TGTGCCAGCAGAATGACTAGCGGGGTGTACAATGAGCAGTTCTTC.

This chain links TRBV6-2 or TRBV6-3 with TRBJ2-1, with D uncertain. This CDR3 comprises 15 residues. The ends were cut back, 2 bases at V and 1 base at J, with 9 bases in the middle. Germline V gene sequence: CDR1 MNHEY, CDR2 SVGEGT. CDR3 bases: TGTGCCAGCAGTTACGGTCTAGGGTCCTACAATGAGCAGTTCTTC. Its translation is CASSYGLGSYNEQFF.

V is TRBV6-1 and J is TRBJ2-4, with D possibly being TRBD1 (7 bases). V gave up 5 bases and J gave up 2 bases, with 13 bases separating them. The CDR3 runs 15 residues. Germline CDR1 and CDR2: MNHNS and SASEGT. CDR3 DNA: TGTGCCAGCAGTCGGACAGGCGGGACCAAAAACATTCAGTACTTC. Its translation is CASSRTGGTKNIQYF.

The chain has TRBV18 and TRBJ2-3; TRBD1 might be the D (8 bases). V shed 6 bases and J shed 5 bases, with 18 bases lying between them. The CDR3 is made up of 15 amino acids. The V gene's germline CDR1 is KGHSH and CDR2 LQKENI. The CDR3 DNA sequence: TGTGCCAGCTCGCCCCCGACAGGGGAGGGAGATACGCAGTATTTT. Encoded protein: CASSPPTGEGDTQYF.

The rearrangement joins TRBV7-2 to TRBJ2-1, with D perhaps given as TRBD1 or TRBD2 (5 bases each). V was shortened by 5 bases and J by 6 bases, with 11 bases between the two germline ends. The CDR3 has 13 amino acids. Germline V gene lookup returns CDR1 SGHTA and CDR2 FQGNSA. CDR3 region: CASSGGMINEQFF. Here the CDR3 DNA reads TGTGCCAGCAGCGGGGGAATGATCAATGAGCAGTTCTTC.

In this sample, this clonotype turned up a few times. The rearrangement joins TRBV6-5 to TRBJ2-2; D is unclear. The CDR3 is 14 amino acids. Germline V gene data show CDR1 as MNHEY and CDR2 as SVGAGI. The V and J ends lost 2 bases and 7 bases respectively, with 11 bases between them. CDR3 bases: TGTGCCAGCAGTTACGGGCGACACCTCGGGGAGCTGTTTTTT. Its translation is CASSYGRHLGELFF.

The chain is built from TRBV4-1 and TRBJ2-7, with no clear D. The CDR3 runs 14 residues. V lost 0 bases and J 2 bases, leaving 8 bases between the germline ends. Germline V CDR1 and CDR2: MGHRA, YSYEKL. The CDR3, as DNA: TGCGCCAGCAGCCAAGAGGGGTATACCTACGAGCAGTACTTC. This codes for CASSQEGYTYEQYF.

There are a few counts of this clonotype. The gene calls are TRBV3-1 and TRBJ1-5, with 7 bases matching TRBD1. V lost 5 bases to trimming and J lost 6 bases; unmatched junction nucleotides: 7. The CDR3 runs to 14 residues. CDR1 LGHDT and CDR2 YNNKEL come from the germline V gene (reference sequence). The CDR3 reads CASSSRQGFQPQHF. CDR3 DNA sequence: TGTGCCAGCAGCTCACGACAGGGTTTTCAGCCCCAGCATTTT.